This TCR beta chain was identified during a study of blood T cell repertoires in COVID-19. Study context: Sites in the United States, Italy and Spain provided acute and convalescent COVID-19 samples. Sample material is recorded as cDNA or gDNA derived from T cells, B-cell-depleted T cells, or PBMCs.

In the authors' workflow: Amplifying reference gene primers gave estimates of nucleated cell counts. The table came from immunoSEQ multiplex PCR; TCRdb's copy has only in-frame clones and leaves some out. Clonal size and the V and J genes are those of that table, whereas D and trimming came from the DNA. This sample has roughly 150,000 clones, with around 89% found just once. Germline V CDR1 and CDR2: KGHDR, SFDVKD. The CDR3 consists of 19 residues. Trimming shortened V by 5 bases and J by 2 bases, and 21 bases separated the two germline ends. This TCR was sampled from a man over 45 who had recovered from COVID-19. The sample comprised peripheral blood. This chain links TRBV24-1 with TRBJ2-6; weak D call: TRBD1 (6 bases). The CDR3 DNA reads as TGTGCCACCAGTGTAGGACCGGGGTGGAAGGGGGCTGGGGCCAACGTCCTGACTTTC. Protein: CATSVGPGWKGAGANVLTF.